One and the same sample provided the 16 T cell receptor beta chains below, sequenced in a study of cytomegalovirus exposure and HLA in healthy donors. Assay: immunoSEQ multiplex PCR; the TCRdb copy retains only in-frame clones and omits some. The sample lists fewer than 150,000 clones, about 80% seen once, with 25% to 30% in the top ten. Input material: PBMCs. These receptors all stem from a man younger than 40 in good health and CMV-seropositive.

V gene TRBV15 combines with J gene TRBJ1-4; D is perhaps TRBD1 (6 bases). Per germline, CDR1 LNHNV and CDR2 YYDKDF (reference sequence). CDR3 size: 14 residues. The V end was cut by 9 bases, the J end by 5 bases, with 16 bases between. The DNA for the CDR3 is TGTGCCACTTCAAAATCCGGGACAAATGAAAAACTGTTTTTT. Translated, it gives CATSKSGTNEKLFF. Full variable domain (missing parts from reference TRBV15 and TRBJ1-4): DAMVIQNPRYQVTQFGKPVTLSCSQTLNHNVMYWYQQKSSQAPKLLFHYYDKDFNNEADTPDNFQSRRPNTSFCFLDIRSPGLGDTAMYLCATSKSGTNEKLFFGSGTQLSVL.

CDR3 sequence reads: CASSYEEGRGQYF. CDR3 coding DNA: TGTGCCAGCAGTTACGAGGAGGGGAGAGGGCAGTACTTC. This chain links TRBV6-5 with TRBJ2-5; D may be TRBD2 (6 bases). From germline, CDR1 is MNHEY and CDR2 SVGAGI. V was cut by 2 bases and J by 11 bases, with 15 bases left in between. This CDR3 region has 13 residues.

This rearrangement joins TRBV6-6 to TRBJ1-1; D gene unclear. V lost 5 bases and J 4 bases, leaving 14 bases between the germline ends. Germline assignment: CDR1 MNHNY and CDR2 SVGAGI (reference sequence). This CDR3 has 14 residues. The CDR3 spells CASSDEASGTEAFF. CDR3 bases: TGTGCCAGCAGTGACGAGGCTTCGGGCACTGAAGCTTTCTTT.

This clone was observed once. J is TRBJ1-1 and V is TRBV7-2, with 7 bases aligning to TRBD1. Germline CDR1 is SGHTA and CDR2 is FQGNSA. The CDR3 is 19 amino acids. After removal of 0 bases from V and 2 bases from J, the junction contained 15 bases not matched to a gene. The CDR3 spells CASSLALLTTGTENTEAFF. In DNA form, the CDR3 reads TGTGCCAGCAGCTTAGCGCTATTAACAACGGGGACAGAAAACACTGAAGCTTTCTTT.

The CDR3 DNA sequence: TGTGCCAGCAGTGAACAGGGAGGGTGGGGCTACACCTTC. The encoded protein is CASSEQGGWGYTF. The genes are TRBV25-1 and TRBJ1-2; D may be TRBD1 (5 bases). This CDR3 comprises 13 residues. V lost 2 bases to trimming and J lost 8 bases, with 12 bases between them. Germline V gene lookup returns CDR1 MGHDK and CDR2 SYGVNS.

The rearrangement links TRBV25-1 to TRBJ1-1; 7 nucleotides agree with TRBD1. CDR1 and CDR2 (germline): MGHDK, SYGVNS. CDR3 size: 15 residues. Losses at the gene ends were 1 base for V and 4 bases for J; bases not matched to a gene: 6. The CDR3 sequence is CASSEWTGSPTEAFF. In DNA form, the CDR3 reads TGTGCCAGCAGTGAATGGACAGGCTCCCCCACTGAAGCTTTCTTT.

Only a few counts were recorded for this clone. The J gene is TRBJ1-5, the V gene TRBV6-6; D gene uncertain. Germline loops: CDR1 MNHNY, CDR2 SVGAGI (reference sequence). V was pared by 7 bases and J by 4 bases, with 14 bases between. CDR3 length: 14 residues. The CDR3 loop is CASTPFGENQPQHF. CDR3 nucleotides: TGTGCCAGCACTCCCTTCGGAGAAAATCAGCCCCAGCATTTT.

This chain connects TRBV30 to TRBJ1-3; 7 bases are shared with TRBD1. The V gene's germline CDR1 is GTSNPN and CDR2 SVGIG (reference sequence). V lost 1 base to trimming and J lost 7 bases; unmatched junction nucleotides: 7. The CDR3 extends over 14 amino acids. This CDR3 reads CAWSAPGGFNTIYF. In nucleotides, the CDR3 is TGTGCCTGGAGTGCACCAGGGGGGTTTAACACCATATATTTT.

The chain links TRBV5-1 to TRBJ2-7; 15 bases align to TRBD2. The CDR3 is 16 residues long. The V and J ends lost 4 bases and 2 bases, in that order; junction bases with no gene match: 4. In germline, CDR1 is SGHRS, CDR2 YFSETQ. The CDR3 DNA is TGCGCCAGCAGCGCCCGGACTAGCGGGGGGGCCTACGAGCAGTACTTC. Amino acid sequence: CASSARTSGGAYEQYF.

The chain joins TRBV23-1 to TRBJ1-5; possibly TRBD1 for D (5 bases). TRBV23-1 has ORF status, its function being uncertain. V was clipped by 4 bases and J by 0 bases, with 10 bases between them. This CDR3 spans 15 amino acids. The CDR3 here is CASSRATDSNQPQHF. In DNA form, the CDR3 reads TGCGCCAGCAGTCGAGCGACAGATAGCAATCAGCCCCAGCATTTT.

This clone was observed a handful of times. This chain joins TRBV6-6 and TRBJ1-3, with unresolved D. Germline V gene sequence: CDR1 MNHNY, CDR2 SVGAGI (reference sequence). Trimming cost V 2 bases and J 0 bases, with 5 bases left between them. CDR3 length equals 14 residues. Here the CDR3 DNA reads TGTGCCAGCAGTTACGGCAGCTCTGGAAACACCATATATTTT. Amino acids: CASSYGSSGNTIYF.

This clone was seen once. This chain uses TRBV7-2 with TRBJ1-1; 8 bases are a match to TRBD1. Germline V gives CDR1 SGHTA, CDR2 FQGNSA. The CDR3 is 16 amino acids. With 2 bases clipped from V and 6 bases from J, the junction kept 11 bases outside the gene matches. CDR3 loop: CASSLSPGQVGPEAFF. The DNA of the CDR3 is TGTGCCAGCAGCTTATCTCCGGGACAGGTGGGACCTGAAGCTTTCTTT.

The chain carries TRBV6-5 and TRBJ1-2; TRBD1 might be the D (6 bases). The germline V gene has CDR1 MNHEY and CDR2 SVGAGI. Trimming took off 6 bases at V and 2 bases at J, with 10 bases between the two ends. The length of the CDR3 is 13 residues. The CDR3, as DNA: TGTGCCAGCAGACAGGGCAGAAACTATGGCTACACCTTC. Translation gives CASRQGRNYGYTF.

CDR3 nucleotide sequence: TGTGCCAGCAGTTACCTTAGCGGGGGCACAGATACGCAGTATTTT. Its translation is CASSYLSGGTDTQYF. The chain links TRBV6-5 to TRBJ2-3, with 8 bases that match TRBD2. Germline V CDR1 and CDR2: MNHEY, SVGAGI. J was trimmed by 1 base and V by 2 bases; bases with no gene match: 2. This CDR3 is built from 15 residues.

V is TRBV7-2 and J is TRBJ2-5; TRBD1 agrees at 8 bases. Germline trimming cut 4 bases from V and 5 bases from J; bases unmatched to any gene: 6. The CDR3 sequence is 14 residues long. The germline gives CDR1 SGHTA, CDR2 FQGNSA. The CDR3 DNA reads TGTGCCAGCAGCTCACGGACAGGGTCGGAGACCCAGTACTTC. Translating it yields CASSSRTGSETQYF.

The chain couples TRBV15 to TRBJ2-7, with a possible D match to TRBD1 (5 bases). CDR3 length equals 14 residues. V was pared by 1 base and J by 4 bases, with 11 bases between. The V gene's germline CDR1 is LNHNV and CDR2 YYDKDF (reference sequence). The CDR3 reads CATSRVAGIYEQYF. The CDR3 coding sequence is TGTGCCACCAGCAGAGTTGCAGGGATTTACGAGCAGTACTTC.